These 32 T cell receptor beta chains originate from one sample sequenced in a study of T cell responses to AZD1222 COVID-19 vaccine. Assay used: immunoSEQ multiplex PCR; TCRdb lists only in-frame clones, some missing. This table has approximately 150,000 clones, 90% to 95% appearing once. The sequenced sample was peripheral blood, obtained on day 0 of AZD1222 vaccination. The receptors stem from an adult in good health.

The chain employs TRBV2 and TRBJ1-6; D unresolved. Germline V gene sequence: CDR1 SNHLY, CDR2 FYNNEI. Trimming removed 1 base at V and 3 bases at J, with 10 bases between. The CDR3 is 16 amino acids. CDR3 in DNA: TGTGCCAGCAGTGAAGGCTGGCGGGACTATAATTCACCCCTCCACTTT. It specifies CASSEGWRDYNSPLHF.

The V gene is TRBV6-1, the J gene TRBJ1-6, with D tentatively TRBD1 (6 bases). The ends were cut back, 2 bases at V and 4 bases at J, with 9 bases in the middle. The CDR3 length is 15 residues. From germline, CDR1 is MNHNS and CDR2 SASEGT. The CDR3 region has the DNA TGTGCCAGCAGTGAATCCACAGGGTATAATTCACCCCTCCACTTT. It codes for CASSESTGYNSPLHF.

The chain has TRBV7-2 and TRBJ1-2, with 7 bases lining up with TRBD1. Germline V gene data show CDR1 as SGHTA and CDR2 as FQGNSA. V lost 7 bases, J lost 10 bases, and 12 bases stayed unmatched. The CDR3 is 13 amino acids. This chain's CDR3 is CASTPLRGQFYTF. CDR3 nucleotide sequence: TGTGCCAGCACCCCACTGAGGGGACAGTTCTACACCTTC. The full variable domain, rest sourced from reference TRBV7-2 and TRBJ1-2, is GAGVSQSPSNKVTEKGKDVELRCDPISGHTALYWYRQSLGQGLEFLIYFQGNSAPDKSGLPSDRFSAERTGGSVSTLTIQRTQQEDSAVYLCASTPLRGQFYTFGSGTRLTVV.

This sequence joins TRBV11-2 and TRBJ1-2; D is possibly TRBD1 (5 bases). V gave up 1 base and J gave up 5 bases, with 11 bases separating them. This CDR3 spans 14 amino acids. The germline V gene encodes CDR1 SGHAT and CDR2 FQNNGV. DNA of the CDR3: TGTGCCAGCAGCTTAGGCAGCCAGGGTTATGGCTACACCTTC. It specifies CASSLGSQGYGYTF. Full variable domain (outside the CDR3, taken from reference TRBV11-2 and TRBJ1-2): EAGVAQSPRYKIIEKRQSVAFWCNPISGHATLYWYQQILGQGPKLLIQFQNNGVVDDSQLPKDRFSAERLKGVDSTLKIQPAKLEDSAVYLCASSLGSQGYGYTFGSGTRLTVV.

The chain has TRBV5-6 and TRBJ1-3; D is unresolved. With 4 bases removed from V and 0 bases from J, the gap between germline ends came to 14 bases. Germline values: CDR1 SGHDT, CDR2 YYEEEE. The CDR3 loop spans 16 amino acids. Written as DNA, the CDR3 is TGTGCCAGCAGCCGACCAGGAGTCCGCTCTGGAAACACCATATATTTT. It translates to CASSRPGVRSGNTIYF.

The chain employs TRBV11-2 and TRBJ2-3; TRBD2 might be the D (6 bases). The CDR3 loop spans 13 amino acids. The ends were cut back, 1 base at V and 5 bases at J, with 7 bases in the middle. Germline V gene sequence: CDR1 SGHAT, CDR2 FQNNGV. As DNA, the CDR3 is TGTGCCAGCAGCTTAGGACTAGGAGATACGCAGTATTTT. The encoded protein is CASSLGLGDTQYF.

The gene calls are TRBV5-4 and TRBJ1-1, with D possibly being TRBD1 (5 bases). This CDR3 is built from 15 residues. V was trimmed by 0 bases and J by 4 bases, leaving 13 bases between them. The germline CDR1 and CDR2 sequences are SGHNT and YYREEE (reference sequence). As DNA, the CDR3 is TGTGCCAGCAGCTTGGGGGGTAACGGGGGCACTGAAGCTTTCTTT. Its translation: CASSLGGNGGTEAFF.

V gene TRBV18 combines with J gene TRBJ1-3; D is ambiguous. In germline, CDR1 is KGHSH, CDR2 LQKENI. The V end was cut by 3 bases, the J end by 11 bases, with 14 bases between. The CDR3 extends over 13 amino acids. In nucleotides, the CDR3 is TGTGCCAGCTCACCGCCTGCCCCTAAGGCCATATATTTT. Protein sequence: CASSPPAPKAIYF.

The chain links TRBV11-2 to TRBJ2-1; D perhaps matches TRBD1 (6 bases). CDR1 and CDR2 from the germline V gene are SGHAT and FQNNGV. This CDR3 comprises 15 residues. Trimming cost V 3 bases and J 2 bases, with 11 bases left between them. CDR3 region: CASSFESGAYNEQFF. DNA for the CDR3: TGTGCCAGCAGCTTTGAGTCAGGGGCCTACAATGAGCAGTTCTTC.

CDR3 amino acids: CASSVGETLAFF. In DNA form, the CDR3 reads TGTGCCAGCAGCGTAGGGGAGACATTAGCTTTCTTT. The genes are TRBV7-8 and TRBJ1-1; tentatively, D is TRBD1 (5 bases). This CDR3 is 12 amino acids long. From germline, CDR1 is SGHVS and CDR2 FQNEAQ. V was trimmed by 5 bases and J by 10 bases, leaving 14 bases between them.

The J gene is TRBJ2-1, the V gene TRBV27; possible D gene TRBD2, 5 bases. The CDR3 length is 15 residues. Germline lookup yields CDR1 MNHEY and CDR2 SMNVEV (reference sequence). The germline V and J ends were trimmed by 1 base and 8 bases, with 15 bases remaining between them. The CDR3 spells CASSLYRTARDEQFF. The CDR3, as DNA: TGTGCCAGCAGTTTATACCGGACCGCGAGGGATGAGCAGTTCTTC.

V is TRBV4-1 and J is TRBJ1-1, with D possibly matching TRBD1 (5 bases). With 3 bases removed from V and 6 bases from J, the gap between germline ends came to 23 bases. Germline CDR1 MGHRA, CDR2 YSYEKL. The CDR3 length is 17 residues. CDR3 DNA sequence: TGCGCCAGCAGCCACGATTGGGGACTGTCGGACGGGGCTGAAGCTTTCTTT. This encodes CASSHDWGLSDGAEAFF.

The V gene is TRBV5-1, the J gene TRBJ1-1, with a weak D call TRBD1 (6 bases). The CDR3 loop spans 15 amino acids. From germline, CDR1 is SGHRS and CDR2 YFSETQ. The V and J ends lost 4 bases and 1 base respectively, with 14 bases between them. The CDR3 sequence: CASSNGDKKNTEAFF. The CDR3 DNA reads TGCGCCAGCAGCAACGGGGACAAGAAGAACACTGAAGCTTTCTTT. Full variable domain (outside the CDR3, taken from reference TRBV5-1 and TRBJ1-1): KAGVTQTPRYLIKTRGQQVTLSCSPISGHRSVSWYQQTPGQGLQFLFEYFSETQRNKGNFPGRFSGRQFSNSRSEMNVSTLELGDSALYLCASSNGDKKNTEAFFGQGTRLTVV.

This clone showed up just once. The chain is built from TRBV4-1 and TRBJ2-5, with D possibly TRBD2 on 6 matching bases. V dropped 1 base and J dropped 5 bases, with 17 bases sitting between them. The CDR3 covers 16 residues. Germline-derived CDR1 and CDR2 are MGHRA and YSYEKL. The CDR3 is CASSQGAGGVRETQYF. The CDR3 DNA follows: TGCGCCAGCAGCCAAGGGGCTGGCGGGGTTCGGGAGACCCAGTACTTC.

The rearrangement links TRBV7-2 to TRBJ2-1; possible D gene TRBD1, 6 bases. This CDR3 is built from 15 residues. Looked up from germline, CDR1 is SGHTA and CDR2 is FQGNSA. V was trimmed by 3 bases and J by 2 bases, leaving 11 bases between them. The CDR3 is CASSLSEGAYNEQFF. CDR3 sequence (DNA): TGTGCCAGCAGCTTGTCAGAGGGGGCCTACAATGAGCAGTTCTTC.

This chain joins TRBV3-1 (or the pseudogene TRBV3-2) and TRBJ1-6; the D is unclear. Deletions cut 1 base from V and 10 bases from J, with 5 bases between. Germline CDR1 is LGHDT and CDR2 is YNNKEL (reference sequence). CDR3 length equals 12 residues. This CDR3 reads CASSQGDSPLHF. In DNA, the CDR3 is TGTGCCAGCAGCCAAGGTGACTCACCCCTCCACTTT.

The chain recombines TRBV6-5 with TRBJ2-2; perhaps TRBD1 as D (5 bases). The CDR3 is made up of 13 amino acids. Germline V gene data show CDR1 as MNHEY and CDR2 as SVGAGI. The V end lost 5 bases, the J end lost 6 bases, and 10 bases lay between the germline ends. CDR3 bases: TGTGCCAGCAGTCCCGTAGGGGCCGGGGAGCTGTTTTTT. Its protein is CASSPVGAGELFF.

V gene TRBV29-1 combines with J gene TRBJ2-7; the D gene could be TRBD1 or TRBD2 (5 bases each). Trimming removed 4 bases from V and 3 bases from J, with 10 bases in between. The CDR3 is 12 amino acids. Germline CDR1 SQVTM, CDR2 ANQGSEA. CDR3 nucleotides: TGCAGCGTTGCGGGGCTTAACTACGAGCAGTACGTC. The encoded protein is CSVAGLNYEQYV.

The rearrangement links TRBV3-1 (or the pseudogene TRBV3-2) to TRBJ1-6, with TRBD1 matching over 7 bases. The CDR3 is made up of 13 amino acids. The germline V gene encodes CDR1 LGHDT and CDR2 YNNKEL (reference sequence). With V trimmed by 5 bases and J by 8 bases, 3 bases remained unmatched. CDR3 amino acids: CASSDRVHSPLHF. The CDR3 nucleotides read TGTGCCAGCAGCGACAGGGTTCATTCACCCCTCCACTTT.

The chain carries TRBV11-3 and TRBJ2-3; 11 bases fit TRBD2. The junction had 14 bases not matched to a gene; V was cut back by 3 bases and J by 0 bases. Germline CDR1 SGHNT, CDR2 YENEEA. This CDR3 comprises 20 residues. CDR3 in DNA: TGTGCCAGCAGCTTCCCGTTGTCTAGCGGGGGGCCCTACAGCACAGATACGCAGTATTTT. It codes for CASSFPLSSGGPYSTDTQYF.

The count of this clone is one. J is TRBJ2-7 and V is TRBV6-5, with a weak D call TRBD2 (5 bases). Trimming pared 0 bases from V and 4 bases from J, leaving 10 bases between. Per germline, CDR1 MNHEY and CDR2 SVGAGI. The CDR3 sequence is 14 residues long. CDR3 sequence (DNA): TGTGCCAGCAGTTACTCGGCGGGCTGGTACGAGCAGTACGTC. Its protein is CASSYSAGWYEQYV.

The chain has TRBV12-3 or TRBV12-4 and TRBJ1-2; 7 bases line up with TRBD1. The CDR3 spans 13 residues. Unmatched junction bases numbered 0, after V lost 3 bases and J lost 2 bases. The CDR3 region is CASSLTGNYGYTF. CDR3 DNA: TGTGCCAGCAGTTTGACAGGGAACTATGGCTACACCTTC.

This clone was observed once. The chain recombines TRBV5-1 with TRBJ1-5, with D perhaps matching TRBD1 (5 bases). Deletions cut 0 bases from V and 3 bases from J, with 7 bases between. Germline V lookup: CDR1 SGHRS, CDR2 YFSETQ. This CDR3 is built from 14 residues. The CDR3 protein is CASSLGQSNQPQHF. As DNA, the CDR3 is TGCGCCAGCAGCTTGGGACAGTCCAATCAGCCCCAGCATTTT.

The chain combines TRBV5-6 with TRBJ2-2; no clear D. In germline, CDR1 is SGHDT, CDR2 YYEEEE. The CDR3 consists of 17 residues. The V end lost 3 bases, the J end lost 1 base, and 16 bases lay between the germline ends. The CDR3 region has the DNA TGTGCCAGCAGCTATGGGCTTCGGCGGTGGAACACCGGGGAGCTGTTTTTT. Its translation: CASSYGLRRWNTGELFF.

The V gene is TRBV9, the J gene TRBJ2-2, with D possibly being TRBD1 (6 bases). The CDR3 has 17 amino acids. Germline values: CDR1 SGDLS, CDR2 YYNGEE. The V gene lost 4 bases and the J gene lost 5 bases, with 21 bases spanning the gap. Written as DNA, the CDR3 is TGTGCCAGCAGCCCGAAACAGGGTATAATAGGGACCGGGGAGCTGTTTTTT. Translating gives CASSPKQGIIGTGELFF.

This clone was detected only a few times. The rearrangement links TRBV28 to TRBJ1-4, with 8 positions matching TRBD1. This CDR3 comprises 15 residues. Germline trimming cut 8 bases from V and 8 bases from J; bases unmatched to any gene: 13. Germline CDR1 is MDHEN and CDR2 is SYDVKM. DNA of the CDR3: TGTGCCAGCGGAAGCGGAGGACAGGGCAGCGAAAAACTGTTTTTT. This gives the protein CASGSGGQGSEKLFF.

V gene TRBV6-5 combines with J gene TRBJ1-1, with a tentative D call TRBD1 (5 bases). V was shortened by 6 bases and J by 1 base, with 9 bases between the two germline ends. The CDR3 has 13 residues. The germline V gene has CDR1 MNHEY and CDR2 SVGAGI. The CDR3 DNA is TGTGCCAGCAGCCCGAGGGGGAACACTGAAGCTTTCTTT. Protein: CASSPRGNTEAFF.

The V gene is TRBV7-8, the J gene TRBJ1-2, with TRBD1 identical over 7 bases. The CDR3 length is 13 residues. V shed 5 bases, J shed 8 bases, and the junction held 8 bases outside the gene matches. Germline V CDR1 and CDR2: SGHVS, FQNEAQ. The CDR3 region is CASSPTGAPGYTF. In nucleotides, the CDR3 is TGTGCCAGCAGCCCCACAGGGGCCCCAGGCTACACCTTC.

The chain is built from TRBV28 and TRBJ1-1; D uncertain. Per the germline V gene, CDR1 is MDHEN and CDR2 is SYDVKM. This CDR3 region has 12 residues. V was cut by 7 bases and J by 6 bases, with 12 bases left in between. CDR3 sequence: CASNRGRAEAFF. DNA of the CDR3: TGTGCCAGCAATCGGGGTCGCGCTGAAGCTTTCTTT.

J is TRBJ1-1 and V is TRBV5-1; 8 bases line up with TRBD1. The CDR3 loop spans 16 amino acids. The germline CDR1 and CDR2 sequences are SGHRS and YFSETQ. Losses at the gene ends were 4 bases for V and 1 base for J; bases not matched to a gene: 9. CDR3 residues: CASSTGQGMGNTEAFF. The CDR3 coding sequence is TGCGCCAGCAGCACCGGACAGGGTATGGGGAACACTGAAGCTTTCTTT.

CDR3 sequence reads: CASSETESQPQHF. CDR3 in DNA: TGTGCCAGCAGCGAAACAGAAAGTCAGCCCCAGCATTTT. The chain couples TRBV7-4 to TRBJ1-5; D gene uncertain. The CDR3 has 13 amino acids. Trimming took off 5 bases at V and 6 bases at J, with 11 bases between the two ends. Germline CDR1 and CDR2: SGHVT and SQSDAQ.

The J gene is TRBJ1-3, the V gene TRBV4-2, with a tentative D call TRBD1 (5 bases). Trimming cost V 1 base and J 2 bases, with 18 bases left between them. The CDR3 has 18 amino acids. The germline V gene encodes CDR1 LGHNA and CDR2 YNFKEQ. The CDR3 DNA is TGTGCCAGCAGCCAAGGAGGGGTCCAGGACGTCACTGGAAACACCATATATTTT. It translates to CASSQGGVQDVTGNTIYF.